Each of the 20 T cell receptor beta chains below was sequenced from the same sample in a study of beta chain features in type 1 diabetes. The entirety of the isolated RNA underwent reverse transcription, so expressed TCRB transcripts were sequenced. Sequencing was performed with immunoSEQ multiplex PCR; in TCRdb, only in-frame clones are kept and a portion is missing. The data hold under 50,000 clones, with about 51% observed a single time. Sequencing was carried out using Tregs from blood. These receptors came from a woman younger than 35 in good health.

CDR3 nucleotides: TGTGCCAGCAGTCTAAGACTAGCGGGAGGTTACTACGAGCAGTACTTC. Its protein is CASSLRLAGGYYEQYF. The chain has TRBV28 and TRBJ2-7; 13 nucleotides match TRBD2. Trimming took 5 bases from V and 3 from J; bases not matched to a gene: 7. Germline V CDR1 and CDR2: MDHEN, SYDVKM. This CDR3 has 16 residues.

CDR3: CASSSGLGNQPQHF. CDR3 nucleotides: TGTGCCAGCAGTTCAGGGCTGGGCAATCAGCCCCAGCATTTT. The V call is TRBV7-9, the J call TRBJ1-5, with D maybe TRBD1 (5 bases). V was pared by 6 bases and J by 2 bases, with 11 bases between. This CDR3 region has 14 residues. The germline V gene has CDR1 SEHNR and CDR2 FQNEAQ (reference sequence).

In this sample, this clone turned up a few times. The gene calls are TRBV7-3 and TRBJ2-7, with D maybe TRBD2 (5 bases). Trimming took off 2 bases at V and 0 bases at J, with 8 bases between the two ends. Germline loops: CDR1 SGHTA, CDR2 FQGTGA. The CDR3 has 14 amino acids. The CDR3 loop is CASSLGGPSYEQYF. CDR3 DNA sequence: TGTGCCAGCAGCTTAGGAGGTCCCTCCTACGAGCAGTACTTC. Using reference TRBV7-3 and TRBJ2-7 for the parts outside the CDR3, the full variable domain is GAGVSQTPSNKVTEKGKYVELRCDPISGHTALYWYRQSLGQGPEFLIYFQGTGAADDSGLPNDRFFAVRPEGSVSTLKIQRTERGDSAVYLCASSLGGPSYEQYFGPGTRLTVT.

The chain carries TRBV28 and TRBJ1-3; TRBD1 aligns across 9 bases. The CDR3 is 16 residues long. Losses at the gene ends were 2 bases for V and 8 bases for J; bases not matched to a gene: 10. The germline V gene has CDR1 MDHEN and CDR2 SYDVKM. This chain's CDR3 is CASSLGGTGFAYTIYF. The CDR3 coding sequence is TGTGCCAGCAGTTTAGGAGGGACAGGGTTTGCGTACACCATATATTTT.

This clone was observed a few times. The CDR3 region is CASSIWGEETQYF. CDR3 in DNA: TGTGCCAGTAGTATATGGGGGGAAGAGACCCAGTACTTC. The V gene is TRBV19, the J gene TRBJ2-5, with D possibly TRBD2 on 6 matching bases. Between the trimmed V and J ends, which lost 2 bases and 3 bases, there was a span of 7 bases. This CDR3 has 13 residues. Per the germline V gene, CDR1 is LNHDA and CDR2 is SQIVND (reference sequence).

The chain uses TRBV29-1 and TRBJ1-4, with D perhaps TRBD1 (5 bases). Per germline, CDR1 SQVTM and CDR2 ANQGSEA. The CDR3 extends over 13 amino acids. V lost 6 bases and J 3 bases, leaving 11 bases between the germline ends. Here the CDR3 DNA reads TGCAGCGTAAAGGGGCATTCTAATGAAAAACTGTTTTTT. Its protein product is CSVKGHSNEKLFF.

The chain couples TRBV19 to TRBJ2-6; the D gene is possibly TRBD1 (6 bases). The CDR3 length is 16 residues. Germline V lookup: CDR1 LNHDA, CDR2 SQIVND (reference sequence). Trimming cost V 8 bases and J 0 bases, with 14 bases left between them. The CDR3 nucleotides are TGTGCCAGTGGCTCAGGGGTGGGCTCTGGGGCCAACGTCCTGACTTTC. It encodes CASGSGVGSGANVLTF.

The J gene is TRBJ2-2, the V gene TRBV11-2, with TRBD1 as a possible D gene (5 bases). Germline V gene sequence: CDR1 SGHAT, CDR2 FQNNGV. This CDR3 is 16 amino acids long. The V and J ends lost 3 bases and 1 base respectively, with 12 bases between them. CDR3 loop: CASSLKGARNTGELFF. CDR3 coding DNA: TGTGCCAGCAGCTTGAAAGGGGCCAGGAACACCGGGGAGCTGTTTTTT.

This chain uses TRBV18 with TRBJ1-2, with 9 bases identical to TRBD1. The V segment lost 6 bases and the J segment 4 bases; nucleotides outside the gene matches: 6. Germline values: CDR1 KGHSH, CDR2 LQKENI. The CDR3 runs 14 residues. The CDR3 here is CASSPADRGYGYTF. The CDR3 nucleotides are TGTGCCAGCTCGCCCGCGGACAGGGGCTATGGCTACACCTTC.

The chain joins TRBV2 to TRBJ2-1; 13 bases agree with TRBD2. Trimming removed 8 bases from V and 8 bases from J; junction bases left unmatched: 9. Germline CDR1 SNHLY, CDR2 FYNNEI. The CDR3 runs to 15 residues. CDR3 in amino acids: CASDPGTSGNHEQFF. CDR3 bases: TGTGCCAGCGACCCGGGGACTAGCGGGAACCATGAGCAGTTCTTC.

The CDR3 nucleotides read TGTGCCAGCAAACCCCAGGGGCCGTGGAACACTGAAGCTTTCTTT. Residues: CASKPQGPWNTEAFF. V and J are TRBV28 and TRBJ1-1; a weak D match, TRBD1 (6 bases). Between the trimmed V and J ends, which lost 7 bases and 1 base, there was a span of 16 bases. Germline V gives CDR1 MDHEN, CDR2 SYDVKM. The CDR3 is 15 residues long.

The chain joins TRBV29-1 to TRBJ1-1, with 10 nucleotides matching TRBD1. CDR1 and CDR2 (germline): SQVTM, ANQGSEA. Trimming at V came to 4 bases and at J to 11 bases, leaving 4 bases not matched to a gene. The CDR3 spans 11 residues. DNA for the CDR3: TGCAGCGTTGGGGGACAGGGGAGCGCTTTCTTT. It specifies CSVGGQGSAFF. Full variable domain (outside the CDR3, taken from reference TRBV29-1 and TRBJ1-1): SAVISQKPSRDICQRGTSLTIQCQVDSQVTMMFWYRQQPGQSLTLIATANQGSEATYESGFVIDKFPISRPNLTFSTLTVSNMSPEDSSIYLCSVGGQGSAFFGQGTRLTVV.

This clone was seen more than once but under ten times. The J gene is TRBJ2-2, the V gene TRBV9; 8 bases fit TRBD1. The ends lost 4 bases at V and 6 bases at J; junction bases unmatched: 5. Germline CDR1 SGDLS, CDR2 YYNGEE. This CDR3 spans 14 amino acids. DNA of the CDR3: TGTGCCAGCAGCCTTACAGGGGGATCCGGGGAGCTGTTTTTT. Translating gives CASSLTGGSGELFF.

This clone was observed a few times. CDR3 amino acids: CASSLGQISYEQYF. CDR3 in DNA: TGTGCCAGCTCACTAGGACAGATCTCCTACGAGCAGTACTTC. The chain couples TRBV18 to TRBJ2-7; tentatively, D is TRBD1 (6 bases). V gave up 4 bases and J gave up 0 bases, with 10 bases separating them. Germline V gives CDR1 KGHSH, CDR2 LQKENI. The CDR3 runs to 14 residues.

This clone was found a few times. The CDR3 spells CASSLVGGQVIYEQYF. The CDR3 bases are TGTGCCAGCAGCTTAGTGGGGGGACAGGTGATCTACGAGCAGTACTTC. V is TRBV7-2 and J is TRBJ2-7; 8 bases align to TRBD1. CDR1 is SGHTA and CDR2 is FQGNSA in the germline V gene. The ends lost 1 base at V and 3 bases at J; junction bases unmatched: 8. The CDR3 consists of 16 residues.

V gene TRBV19 combines with J gene TRBJ2-1; 14 bases fit TRBD2. The V gene end was trimmed by 2 bases and the J gene end by 5 bases; junction bases not matched to a gene: 8. This CDR3 has 18 amino acids. Germline CDR1 LNHDA, CDR2 SQIVND (reference sequence). Here the CDR3 DNA reads TGTGCCAGTAGTATAAGTTTAGCGGGACTAGCGGGGGACAATGAGCAGTTCTTC. This sequence encodes CASSISLAGLAGDNEQFF.

V gene TRBV5-5 combines with J gene TRBJ1-1; 10 nucleotides align to TRBD1. With 1 base clipped from V and 5 bases from J, the junction kept 8 bases outside the gene matches. Germline V gene lookup returns CDR1 SGHKS and CDR2 YYEKEE (reference sequence). The CDR3 extends over 16 amino acids. This chain's CDR3 is CASSLLRQGARTEAFF. The CDR3 nucleotides read TGTGCCAGCAGCTTGCTTAGACAGGGGGCGAGGACTGAAGCTTTCTTT. Looking up the rest from reference TRBV5-5 and TRBJ1-1 gives the full variable domain: DAGVTQSPTHLIKTRGQQVTLRCSPISGHKSVSWYQQVLGQGPQFIFQYYEKEERGRGNFPDRFSARQFPNYSSELNVNALLLGDSALYLCASSLLRQGARTEAFFGQGTRLTVV.

The chain couples TRBV10-3 to TRBJ2-7; possible D gene TRBD1, 6 bases. Trimming took 6 bases from V and 0 from J, leaving 15 bases between them. Germline values: CDR1 ENHRY, CDR2 SYGVKD. The CDR3 covers 15 residues. The CDR3 loop reads CAIRDNRESSYEQYF. In DNA, the CDR3 is TGTGCCATCAGAGACAACAGGGAAAGCTCCTACGAGCAGTACTTC.

The chain links TRBV4-1 to TRBJ2-5, with TRBD2 matching 9 bases. The end of the DNA is better explained by TRBJ2-7, so the J call may be wrong. Germline V gives CDR1 MGHRA, CDR2 YSYEKL. CDR3 length equals 21 residues. This CDR3 reads CASSQDILAGRISFIEYEQYF. The CDR3 nucleotides are TGCGCCAGCAGCCAAGATATTCTAGCGGGACGCATATCATTTATCGAATACGAGCAGTACTTC.

The chain links TRBV10-1 to TRBJ2-7, with TRBD1 matching 9 bases. Looked up from germline, CDR1 is WNHNN and CDR2 is SYGVQD (reference sequence). The CDR3 loop spans 13 amino acids. Trimming at V came to 6 bases and at J to 5 bases, leaving 5 bases not matched to a gene. The CDR3 sequence: CASRQGAFDEQYF. CDR3 DNA: TGCGCCAGCAGACAGGGGGCTTTCGACGAGCAGTACTTC.